The T cell receptor (beta chain) described here comes from a study of shared clonotypes between healthy human individuals. Study at large: The plates for each donor numbered three CD4 naive, three CD4 memory, two CD8 naive and one CD8 memory.

A word on this clone: Its antigen is not identified.

Study-wide results and caveats: Across a handful of donors, naive CD4 shared 5% to 5.5%, naive CD8 more than 3%, memory CD4 roughly 2.4%, memory CD8 over 0.3%.

Caucasian adults living in Nashville, Tennessee, provided all samples. Clones were sequenced by immunoSEQ multiplex PCR, and TCRdb holds only the in-frame ones, with some missing. This table has around 2.1 million clones, around 95% appearing once. The TCR was taken from a man aged 18 to 30 in good health. Sequenced: naive CD4+ T cells sorted from blood. Subset: CD45RA+ positively selected.

The CDR3 DNA follows: TGCGCCAGCAGCTTGGAACAGGGGGCTATTTACGAGCAGTACTTC. The encoded protein is CASSLEQGAIYEQYF. J is TRBJ2-7 and V is TRBV5-1, with 9 bases identical to TRBD1. V was pared by 0 bases and J by 4 bases, with 5 bases of the junction left unmatched. The germline CDR1 and CDR2 sequences are SGHRS and YFSETQ. The CDR3 is made up of 15 amino acids.